The present T cell receptor beta chain was sequenced within a study of blood T cells in healthy people across ages. Study summary: About one barcoded beta molecule per two T cells came from capture by template switching.

Samples each yielded at least 5.5 micrograms of total RNA. A J-beta primer mix and a sample-barcoded 5' primer were used in a second PCR of about 7 to 12 cycles. The template-switch adaptor, which had 12 random nucleotides, put a tag on each cDNA molecule. TCRdb passed the 5' RACE reads through MiXCR, listing each CDR3 protein once. In the table there are around 900,000 distinct CDR3 sequences, under 30% of which are singletons. Trimming took 3 bases from V and 2 from J; bases not matched to a gene: 5. This CDR3 comprises 15 residues. Turning to this clonotype: What it recognizes is unknown.

Overall study results and limits: The recorded TCR beta diversity per million T cells decreased in a roughly linear manner with age.

V and J are TRBV12-3 or TRBV12-4 and TRBJ2-3; 7 nucleotides match TRBD1. The receptor's source is a woman aged 80 or over in good health. The sample taken for sequencing was blood. The CDR3 nucleotides read TGTGCCAGCAGTTTTCAGACAGGGATCACAGATACGCAGTATTTT. Its protein is CASSFQTGITDTQYF.